Listed below are T cell receptor beta chains from one sample, sequenced in a study of naive and memory T cell subsets. TCRdb reanalysed the UMI-ligation and nested PCR reads using MiXCR and keeps one entry per CDR3 protein. The sample contains about 23,000 distinct CDR3 sequences, around 9% of which appear only once. Sample: central memory CD8+ T cells from blood. These receptors were obtained from a human donor in good health. Each CDR3 is given with its conserved first and last residue. The D gene is left open where the match is weak. Some rows mark clone size as missing; the rest say once, few, many or name a class of expanded clone.

CDR3 protein: CASSDNSPLHF; CDR3 DNA: TGTGCCAGCAGCGACAATTCACCCCTCCACTTT; D gene: NA; V gene: TRBV28; clone size: many; J gene: TRBJ1-6
CDR3 protein: CAWSLIGTSLTGEQYF; CDR3 DNA: TGTGCCTGGAGTTTGATTGGGACTAGCTTAACGGGCGAGCAGTACTTC; D gene: TRBD2; V gene: TRBV30; clone size: few; J gene: TRBJ2-7
CDR3 protein: CASSSSLVRNQPQHF; CDR3 DNA: TGTGCCAGCAGCTCCAGCCTGGTCCGCAATCAGCCCCAGCATTTT; D gene: NA; V gene: TRBV7-9; clone size: many; J gene: TRBJ1-5
CDR3 protein: CASSLAAMGPGELFF; CDR3 DNA: TGTGCCAGCAGCTTGGCCGCGATGGGTCCCGGGGAGCTGTTTTTT; D gene: NA; V gene: TRBV5-4; clone size: NA; J gene: TRBJ2-2
CDR3 protein: CASSWSGGADYGYTF; CDR3 DNA: TGTGCCAGCAGTTGGAGTGGAGGGGCAGACTATGGCTACACCTTC; D gene: NA; V gene: TRBV27; clone size: many; J gene: TRBJ1-2
CDR3 protein: CASREGGTEAFF; CDR3 DNA: TGTGCCAGCAGGGAGGGAGGGACTGAAGCTTTCTTT; D gene: NA; V gene: TRBV2; clone size: many; J gene: TRBJ1-1
CDR3 protein: CASSRSPGKLEHTEAFF; CDR3 DNA: TGCGCCAGCAGCCGGAGTCCAGGGAAACTAGAACACACTGAAGCTTTCTTT; D gene: NA; V gene: TRBV4-3; clone size: NA; J gene: TRBJ1-1
CDR3 protein: CASSPGGWGETQYF; CDR3 DNA: TGTGCCAGCAGCCCCGGGGGGTGGGGAGAGACCCAGTACTTC; D gene: TRBD2; V gene: TRBV7-2; clone size: many; J gene: TRBJ2-5
CDR3 protein: CASRGTGWKDRCF; CDR3 DNA: TGTGCCAGCAGGGGGACAGGGTGGAAGGATCGTTGTTTT; D gene: TRBD1; V gene: TRBV6-2/TRBV6-3; clone size: NA; J gene: TRBJ1-4
CDR3 protein: CASSGAPGELFF; CDR3 DNA: TGTGCCAGCTCTGGGGCACCCGGGGAGCTGTTTTTT; D gene: NA; V gene: TRBV9; clone size: NA; J gene: TRBJ2-2
CDR3 protein: CSARDYRGSDRRGVPEQYF; CDR3 DNA: TGCAGTGCTAGAGATTATCGTGGTTCTGACAGGCGAGGGGTCCCCGAGCAGTACTTC; D gene: NA; V gene: TRBV20-1; clone size: many; J gene: TRBJ2-7
CDR3 protein: CASSLGLRSGNTIYF; CDR3 DNA: TGTGCCAGCAGCTTAGGACTGCGCTCTGGAAACACCATATATTTT; D gene: NA; V gene: TRBV7-6; clone size: many; J gene: TRBJ1-3
CDR3 protein: CASTRGQNPLGTGETQYF; CDR3 DNA: TGTGCCAGCACCCGCGGACAAAACCCCCTGGGAACTGGGGAGACCCAGTACTTC; D gene: NA; V gene: TRBV9; clone size: medium-sized; J gene: TRBJ2-5
CDR3 protein: CASSYSASGKYEQFF; CDR3 DNA: TGTGCCAGCAGTTACTCGGCTAGCGGGAAATATGAGCAGTTCTTC; D gene: TRBD2; V gene: TRBV6-5; clone size: NA; J gene: TRBJ2-1
CDR3 protein: CATSRERGGAEEQYF; CDR3 DNA: TGTGCCACCAGCAGAGAGCGGGGGGGGGCAGAAGAGCAGTACTTC; D gene: TRBD2; V gene: TRBV15; clone size: many; J gene: TRBJ2-7
CDR3 protein: CASSSPGSNQPQHF; CDR3 DNA: TGTGCCAGCTCGTCCCCAGGGTCCAATCAGCCCCAGCATTTT; D gene: NA; V gene: TRBV28; clone size: NA; J gene: TRBJ1-5
CDR3 protein: CASSAGLATIKTGETQYF; CDR3 DNA: TGTGCCAGCAGTGCTGGACTAGCGACCATAAAAACCGGGGAGACCCAGTACTTC; D gene: TRBD2; V gene: TRBV2; clone size: many; J gene: TRBJ2-5
CDR3 protein: CASSYRNGASEYF; CDR3 DNA: TGTGCCAGCAGTTACCGCAATGGGGCCTCTGAATACTTC; D gene: NA; V gene: TRBV6-5; clone size: many; J gene: TRBJ2-7
CDR3 protein: CASSVAVYNEQFF; CDR3 DNA: TGTGCCAGCAGTGTTGCGGTTTACAATGAGCAGTTCTTC; D gene: NA; V gene: TRBV6-5; clone size: NA; J gene: TRBJ2-1
CDR3 protein: CASSIREAAQDTQYF; CDR3 DNA: TGTGCCAGTAGTATAAGGGAGGCCGCACAAGATACGCAGTATTTT; D gene: NA; V gene: TRBV19; clone size: NA; J gene: TRBJ2-3
CDR3 protein: CSVAGRTSYEQYF; CDR3 DNA: TGCAGCGTTGCGGGGAGGACCTCCTACGAGCAGTACTTC; D gene: NA; V gene: TRBV29-1; clone size: many; J gene: TRBJ2-7
CDR3 protein: CSVRDIRDYTF; CDR3 DNA: TGCAGCGTCCGGGACATTCGGGACTACACCTTC; D gene: NA; V gene: TRBV29-1; clone size: few; J gene: TRBJ1-2
CDR3 protein: CASSQGFRLDEQFF; CDR3 DNA: TGTGCCAGCAGCCAGGGATTTAGGCTCGATGAGCAGTTCTTC; D gene: NA; V gene: TRBV3-1; clone size: many; J gene: TRBJ2-1
CDR3 protein: CASSLRPVYEQYF; CDR3 DNA: TGTGCCAGCAGCTTACGGCCGGTCTACGAGCAGTACTTC; D gene: NA; V gene: TRBV7-6; clone size: few; J gene: TRBJ2-7
CDR3 protein: CASSRLAGGPHNEQFF; CDR3 DNA: TGTGCCAGCAGCCGACTAGCGGGAGGGCCCCACAATGAGCAGTTCTTC; D gene: TRBD2; V gene: TRBV27; clone size: few; J gene: TRBJ2-1
CDR3 protein: CASSPGTEVSEYF; CDR3 DNA: TGCGCCAGCAGCCCCGGGACTGAAGTAAGTGAGTACTTC; D gene: NA; V gene: TRBV5-1; clone size: NA; J gene: TRBJ2-7
CDR3 protein: CASSLDRQMNTEAFF; CDR3 DNA: TGTGCCAGCAGCTTGGATAGACAGATGAACACTGAAGCTTTCTTT; D gene: NA; V gene: TRBV5-6; clone size: NA; J gene: TRBJ1-1
CDR3 protein: CASSYGVGTYEQYF; CDR3 DNA: TGTGCCAGCAGTTACGGTGTAGGGACCTACGAGCAGTACTTC; D gene: NA; V gene: TRBV6-5; clone size: NA; J gene: TRBJ2-7
CDR3 protein: CASSRRTGRNSGANVLTF; CDR3 DNA: TGTGCCAGCAGTAGAAGGACAGGGCGTAACTCTGGGGCCAACGTCCTGACTTTC; D gene: TRBD1; V gene: TRBV6-6; clone size: few; J gene: TRBJ2-6
CDR3 protein: CASSQDMDEQFF; CDR3 DNA: TGTGCCAGCAGCCAAGACATGGATGAGCAGTTCTTC; D gene: NA; V gene: TRBV3-1; clone size: many; J gene: TRBJ2-1
CDR3 protein: CASSARPNEKLFF; CDR3 DNA: TGTGCCAGCAGCGCTCGACCGAATGAAAAACTGTTTTTT; D gene: NA; V gene: TRBV7-6; clone size: many; J gene: TRBJ1-4
CDR3 protein: CASSLIIRNEQFF; CDR3 DNA: TGTGCCAGCAGCCTCATTATTAGAAATGAGCAGTTCTTC; D gene: NA; V gene: TRBV7-2; clone size: NA; J gene: TRBJ2-1
CDR3 protein: CASSGDSTDTQYF; CDR3 DNA: TGTGCCAGCAGTGGGGACAGCACAGATACGCAGTATTTT; D gene: NA; V gene: TRBV6-4; clone size: medium-sized; J gene: TRBJ2-3
CDR3 protein: CASTLGGDFGYTF; CDR3 DNA: TGTGCCAGCACCCTCGGGGGAGACTTTGGCTACACCTTC; D gene: NA; V gene: TRBV9; clone size: few; J gene: TRBJ1-2
CDR3 protein: CASSLLVTADTQYF; CDR3 DNA: TGTGCCAGCAGCCTCTTGGTGACGGCAGATACGCAGTATTTT; D gene: NA; V gene: TRBV7-9; clone size: medium-sized; J gene: TRBJ2-3
CDR3 protein: CASSQQRSPETQYF; CDR3 DNA: TGTGCCAGCAGCCAACAAAGAAGTCCAGAGACCCAGTACTTC; D gene: NA; V gene: TRBV3-1; clone size: many; J gene: TRBJ2-5
CDR3 protein: CASSPSWDKVYGYTF; CDR3 DNA: TGTGCCAGCAGCCCGAGCTGGGACAAAGTATATGGCTACACCTTC; D gene: NA; V gene: TRBV11-2; clone size: NA; J gene: TRBJ1-2
CDR3 protein: CASNQLAGATDTQYF; CDR3 DNA: TGTGCCAGTAACCAACTAGCGGGAGCCACAGATACGCAGTATTTT; D gene: TRBD2; V gene: TRBV19; clone size: medium-sized; J gene: TRBJ2-3
CDR3 protein: CASSFVDSNQPQHF; CDR3 DNA: TGTGCCAGCAGTTTCGTGGATAGCAATCAGCCCCAGCATTTT; D gene: NA; V gene: TRBV28; clone size: few; J gene: TRBJ1-5
CDR3 protein: CASRPGQRPSEQYF; CDR3 DNA: TGTGCCAGCAGACCGGGACAGAGACCCTCCGAGCAGTACTTC; D gene: TRBD1; V gene: TRBV27; clone size: few; J gene: TRBJ2-7
CDR3 protein: CASSLGLIPGEQYF; CDR3 DNA: TGTGCCAGCAGCTTAGGCCTAATTCCGGGCGAGCAGTACTTC; D gene: NA; V gene: TRBV13; clone size: few; J gene: TRBJ2-7
CDR3 protein: CASSLALAGEQDTQYF; CDR3 DNA: TGCGCCAGCAGCTTGGCCCTCGCAGGGGAGCAAGATACGCAGTATTTT; D gene: NA; V gene: TRBV5-1; clone size: NA; J gene: TRBJ2-3
CDR3 protein: CASSQSNRGGTEAFF; CDR3 DNA: TGTGCCAGCAGCCAATCTAACAGGGGAGGCACTGAAGCTTTCTTT; D gene: TRBD1; V gene: TRBV16; clone size: many; J gene: TRBJ1-1
CDR3 protein: CASSLEGGYEQYF; CDR3 DNA: TGTGCCAGCAGCTTAGAAGGGGGCTACGAGCAGTACTTC; D gene: NA; V gene: TRBV7-8; clone size: NA; J gene: TRBJ2-7
CDR3 protein: CASSKRLANEQFF; CDR3 DNA: TGTGCCAGCAGTAAGAGACTAGCGAATGAGCAGTTCTTC; D gene: TRBD2; V gene: TRBV28; clone size: few; J gene: TRBJ2-1
CDR3 protein: CASSVRQGYSYNEQFF; CDR3 DNA: TGTGCCAGCAGTGTCCGACAGGGATATTCCTACAATGAGCAGTTCTTC; D gene: TRBD1; V gene: TRBV6-1; clone size: NA; J gene: TRBJ2-1
CDR3 protein: CASSRGGAYEQYF; CDR3 DNA: TGTGCCAGCAGTCGTGGGGGGGCCTACGAGCAGTACTTC; D gene: TRBD2; V gene: TRBV7-2; clone size: few; J gene: TRBJ2-7
CDR3 protein: CASSIGRGNNNEQFF; CDR3 DNA: TGTGCCAGTAGTATAGGCAGGGGAAATAACAATGAGCAGTTCTTC; D gene: NA; V gene: TRBV19; clone size: few; J gene: TRBJ2-1
CDR3 protein: CASSDGTSATDTQYF; CDR3 DNA: TGTGCCAGCAGTGACGGGACTAGCGCCACAGATACGCAGTATTTT; D gene: TRBD2; V gene: TRBV6-1; clone size: medium-sized; J gene: TRBJ2-3
CDR3 protein: CASSPYGEGARTRNTEAFF; CDR3 DNA: TGTGCCAGCTCACCCTACGGGGAGGGGGCGCGGACTAGGAACACTGAAGCTTTCTTT; D gene: TRBD1; V gene: TRBV18; clone size: many; J gene: TRBJ1-1
CDR3 protein: CASSRSGSLYEQYF; CDR3 DNA: TGTGCCAGTAGTAGGAGCGGGAGTCTCTACGAGCAGTACTTC; D gene: TRBD2; V gene: TRBV19; clone size: NA; J gene: TRBJ2-7
CDR3 protein: CASDGWDRDRGTDTQYF; CDR3 DNA: TGCGCCAGCGACGGATGGGACAGGGATCGGGGCACAGATACGCAGTATTTT; D gene: TRBD1; V gene: TRBV10-2; clone size: few; J gene: TRBJ2-3
CDR3 protein: CSARDWPGTGSVHYGYTF; CDR3 DNA: TGCAGTGCTAGAGATTGGCCGGGGACAGGGAGTGTTCACTATGGCTACACCTTC; D gene: TRBD1; V gene: TRBV20-1; clone size: many; J gene: TRBJ1-2
CDR3 protein: CASNSHGYNQPQHF; CDR3 DNA: TGTGCCAGCAATAGTCACGGCTACAATCAGCCCCAGCATTTT; D gene: NA; V gene: TRBV2; clone size: NA; J gene: TRBJ1-5
CDR3 protein: CASSFPFPNTGELFF; CDR3 DNA: TGTGCCAGCAGCTTTCCTTTTCCGAACACCGGGGAGCTGTTTTTT; D gene: NA; V gene: TRBV7-9; clone size: many; J gene: TRBJ2-2
CDR3 protein: CASSLVGDVPYF; CDR3 DNA: TGTGCCAGCAGCTTGGTGGGGGACGTCCCGTACTTC; D gene: NA; V gene: TRBV5-4; clone size: NA; J gene: TRBJ2-4
CDR3 protein: CASSIVSGRSSYNEQFF; CDR3 DNA: TGCGCCAGCAGCATTGTATCGGGTCGGAGCTCCTACAATGAGCAGTTCTTC; D gene: NA; V gene: TRBV5-1; clone size: NA; J gene: TRBJ2-1
CDR3 protein: CASSQGAGGGEQYF; CDR3 DNA: TGCGCCAGCAGCCAAGGAGCGGGAGGGGGCGAGCAGTACTTC; D gene: TRBD2; V gene: TRBV4-3; clone size: many; J gene: TRBJ2-7
CDR3 protein: CASSLSGGDIQYF; CDR3 DNA: TGTGCCAGCAGTTTATCCGGGGGCGACATTCAGTACTTC; D gene: NA; V gene: TRBV28; clone size: medium-sized; J gene: TRBJ2-4